These 6 T cell receptor beta chains were sequenced from one sample in a study of cytomegalovirus exposure and HLA in healthy donors. Researchers ran the PCR with 60 Vbeta and 13 Jbeta primers. Profiling relied on immunoSEQ multiplex PCR, and the TCRdb table lists in-frame clones only, not all of them. Of roughly 130,000 clones listed, around 74% are singletons. The sequencing sample was made of PBMCs. The origin of the receptors is a woman in her forties or fifties in good health and CMV-seropositive.

This clone was seen a handful of times. The rearrangement links TRBV6-6 to TRBJ1-2; D not certain. The CDR3 sequence is 14 residues long. Germline values: CDR1 MNHNY, CDR2 SVGAGI (reference sequence). V lost 6 bases to trimming and J lost 7 bases, with 18 bases between them. The CDR3 loop is CASSRPEGGGGYTF. The CDR3 region has the DNA TGTGCCAGCAGCCGGCCCGAGGGTGGAGGTGGCTACACCTTC.

V is TRBV6-4 and J is TRBJ2-7; D gene unclear. V was pared by 5 bases and J by 0 bases, with 11 bases between. The CDR3 extends over 14 amino acids. The germline CDR1 and CDR2 sequences are MRHNA and SNTAGT. In DNA form, the CDR3 reads TGTGCCAGCAGTCAGGATATTCTCTCCTACGAGCAGTACTTC. Its translation is CASSQDILSYEQYF.

The chain combines TRBV19 with TRBJ2-7; TRBD2 matches at 8 bases. Germline CDR1 is LNHDA and CDR2 is SQIVND (reference sequence). The junction had 8 bases not matched to a gene; V was cut back by 9 bases and J by 4 bases. There are 13 residues in the CDR3. The CDR3 loop reads CASTNGGVYEQYF. The CDR3 bases are TGTGCCAGCACCAACGGGGGGGTATACGAGCAGTACTTC.

The chain is built from TRBV6-6 and TRBJ1-1; D unclear. Germline CDR1 is MNHNY and CDR2 is SVGAGI (reference sequence). This CDR3 comprises 13 residues. Trimming removed 6 bases from V and 12 bases from J, with 20 bases in between. CDR3 region: CASSSGPQAGTFF. For the CDR3, the DNA is TGTGCCAGCAGCTCAGGACCCCAGGCGGGGACTTTCTTT.

The rearrangement uses TRBV6-6 and TRBJ2-7, with TRBD2 identical over 14 bases. The V gene's germline CDR1 is MNHNY and CDR2 SVGAGI (reference sequence). V shed 4 bases and J 7 bases; nucleotides not matched to a gene: 9. The CDR3 totals 16 residues. The CDR3 loop reads CASSSWTSGGNGEQYF. In DNA form, the CDR3 reads TGTGCCAGCAGTTCCTGGACTAGCGGGGGGAATGGGGAGCAGTACTTC.

The chain employs TRBV29-1 and TRBJ2-7; 10 nucleotides align to TRBD1. Germline CDR1 SQVTM, CDR2 ANQGSEA. V was pared by 5 bases and J by 7 bases, with 5 bases of the junction left unmatched. There are 12 residues in the CDR3. The chain's CDR3 is CSVRGTGVEQYF. In DNA form, the CDR3 reads TGCAGCGTTCGCGGGACAGGGGTAGAGCAGTACTTC.